The T cell receptor beta chain described here comes from a study of technical replicates of blood from several donors. V lost 4 bases, J lost 4 bases, and 14 bases lay in between. Germline assignment: CDR1 MNHEY and CDR2 SVGAGI. The CDR3 has 14 residues. Profiled with immunoSEQ multiplex PCR; TCRdb holds only in-frame clones, not every one. Of tens of thousands of clones in the sample, roughly 86% are singletons; the top ten hold roughly 5.1%. The chain links TRBV6-5 to TRBJ2-7; D might be TRBD2 (8 bases). The sequence was collected from a human donor in good health. Some clones in this sample may be carry-over from other donors' samples. The sample consisted of PBMCs. The CDR3 loop is CASSSTGTRYEQYF. In DNA form, the CDR3 reads TGTGCCAGCAGTTCGACAGGGACTAGGTACGAGCAGTACTTC.